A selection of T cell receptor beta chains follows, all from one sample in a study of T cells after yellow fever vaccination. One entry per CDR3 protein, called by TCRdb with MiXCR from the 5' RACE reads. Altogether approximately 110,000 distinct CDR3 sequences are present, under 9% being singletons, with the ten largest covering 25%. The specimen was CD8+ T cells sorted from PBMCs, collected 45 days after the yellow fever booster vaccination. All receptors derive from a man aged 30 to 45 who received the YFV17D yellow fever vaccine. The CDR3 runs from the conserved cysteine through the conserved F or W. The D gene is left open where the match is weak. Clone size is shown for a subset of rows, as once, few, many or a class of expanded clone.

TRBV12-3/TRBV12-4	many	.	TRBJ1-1	TGTGCCAGCAGGGGGGTCGGGGAAGCTTTCTTT	CASRGVGEAFF
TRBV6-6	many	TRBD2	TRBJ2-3	TGTGGGACTAGCGGTCCTCCCCAGGCTTCGCAGTATTTT	CGTSGPPQASQYF
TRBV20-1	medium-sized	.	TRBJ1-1	TGCAGTGCTGGCGGGGGGGGCCTGCCTGAAGCTTTCTTT	CSAGGGGLPEAFF
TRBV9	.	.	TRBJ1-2	TGTGCCAGCAGCGGGCCGTCGTATGGCTACACCTTC	CASSGPSYGYTF
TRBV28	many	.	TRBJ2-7	TGTGCCAGCAGTTTAGGGCAGGGACGGCAGTACTTC	CASSLGQGRQYF
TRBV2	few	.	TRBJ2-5	TGTGCCACCCTCCAAGAGACCCAGTACTTC	CATLQETQYF
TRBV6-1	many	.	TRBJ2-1	TGTGCCAGCAGTCCCGGGTCGCATTACAATGAGCAGTTCTTC	CASSPGSHYNEQFF
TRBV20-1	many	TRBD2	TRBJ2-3	TGCAGTGCCCGACTAGCGGCCCGCACAGATACGCAGTATTTT	CSARLAARTDTQYF
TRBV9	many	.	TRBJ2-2	TGTGCCAGCACATCAGAGACTCAAGGTCTCGGGGAGCTGTTTTTT	CASTSETQGLGELFF
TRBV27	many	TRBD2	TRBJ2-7	TGTGCCAGCAGTTATTCAGCGGGAGTAGTTTACGAGCAGTACTTC	CASSYSAGVVYEQYF
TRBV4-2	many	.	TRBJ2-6	TGTGCCAGCAGCCAAGATTCTGGGGTTCCTCCTGGGGCCAACGTCCTGACTTTC	CASSQDSGVPPGANVLTF
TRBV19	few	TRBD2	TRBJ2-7	TGTGCCAGTAGTACGACTAGCGAGGCCTACGAGCAGTACTTC	CASSTTSEAYEQYF
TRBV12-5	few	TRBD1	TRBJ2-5	TGTGCTAGTGTTTCGGACAGGGGGCAGTTGGAGACCCAGTACTTC	CASVSDRGQLETQYF
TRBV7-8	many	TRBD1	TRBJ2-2	TGTGCCAGCAGCTTACCGAGTCGAGAGGACAGGGGGAACACCGGGGAGCTGTTTTTT	CASSLPSREDRGNTGELFF
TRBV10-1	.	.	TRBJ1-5	TGCGCCAGCAGTGATGACCGGTACAGCCCCCAGCATTTT	CASSDDRYSPQHF
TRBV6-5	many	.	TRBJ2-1	TGTGCCAGCAGTTCCTTAGATCCCAATGAGCAGTTCTTC	CASSSLDPNEQFF
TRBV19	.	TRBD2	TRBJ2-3	TGTGCCAGTAGTATACGCGGGAGTCTCACAGATACGCAGTATTTT	CASSIRGSLTDTQYF
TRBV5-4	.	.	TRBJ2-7	TGTGCCAGCAGCTTGGGCTCCGACGAGCAGTACTTC	CASSLGSDEQYF
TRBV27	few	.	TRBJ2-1	TGTGCCAGCAGTTTATTACTAGTCCCCCCCTACAATGAGCAGTTCTTC	CASSLLLVPPYNEQFF
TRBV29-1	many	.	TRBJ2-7	TGCAGCGTTGTGGGAGGGGGCTCCTACGAGCAGTACTTC	CSVVGGGSYEQYF
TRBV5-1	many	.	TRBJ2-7	TGCGCCAGCAGCTTGGCCCGCGAGCAGTACTTC	CASSLAREQYF
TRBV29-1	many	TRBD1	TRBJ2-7	TGCAGCGTTGAAGCGAGGGGGCTAATGACCTACGAGCAGTACTTC	CSVEARGLMTYEQYF
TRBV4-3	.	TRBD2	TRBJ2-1	TGCGCCAGCAGCCAAGATTATCCAGGGGTGGTAGCGGGAGTCAGTGAGCAGTTCTTC	CASSQDYPGVVAGVSEQFF
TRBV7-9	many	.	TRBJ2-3	TGTGCCAGCAGCTACAGCACAGATACGCAGTATTTT	CASSYSTDTQYF
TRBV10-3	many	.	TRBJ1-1	TGTGCCATCAGTGAGGCCCGGGCCAAGGAGGCTTTCTTT	CAISEARAKEAFF
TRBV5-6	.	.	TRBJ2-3	TGTGCCAGCAGCTTTGACAGCACAAATACGCAGTATTTT	CASSFDSTNTQYF
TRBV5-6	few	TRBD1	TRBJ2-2	TGTGCCAGCATCCGGACAGGAAGAGCCGGGGAGCTGTTTTTT	CASIRTGRAGELFF
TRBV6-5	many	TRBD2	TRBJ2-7	TGTGCCAGCAGTTACTCTCGGACTAGCGGCTCCTACGAGCAGTACTTC	CASSYSRTSGSYEQYF
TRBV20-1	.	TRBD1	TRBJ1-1	TGCAGTGCTAGCGGGACAGGGGGGGAATATGAAGCTTTCTTT	CSASGTGGEYEAFF
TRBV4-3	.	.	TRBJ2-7	TGCGCCAGCAGCCAAGATCGAACACCTTCCTCCTACGAGCAGTACTTC	CASSQDRTPSSYEQYF
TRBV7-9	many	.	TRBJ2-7	TGTGCCAGCAGCCATGGTCGGGACGGCGTACACGAGCAGTACTTC	CASSHGRDGVHEQYF
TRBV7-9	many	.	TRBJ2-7	TGTGCCAGCAGCCAAGGTATGAACGAGCAGTACTTC	CASSQGMNEQYF
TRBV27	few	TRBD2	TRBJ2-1	TGTGCCAGCAGTCCCGGGACTAGCGGGAGGGAGCAGTTCTTC	CASSPGTSGREQFF
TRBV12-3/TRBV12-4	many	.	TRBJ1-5	TGTGCCAGCAACAACGGATTAGATCAGCCCCAGCATTTT	CASNNGLDQPQHF
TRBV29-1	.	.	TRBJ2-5	TGCAGCGTTGATTTGGACTCGTCCGTCGAGACCCAGTACTTC	CSVDLDSSVETQYF
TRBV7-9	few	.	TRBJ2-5	TGTGCCAGCAGCTTACTGGCGGGGACCCAAGAGACCCAGTACTTC	CASSLLAGTQETQYF
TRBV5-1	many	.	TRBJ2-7	TGCGCCAGCAGCTCCGACGGGATAGGCTACGAGCAGTACTTC	CASSSDGIGYEQYF
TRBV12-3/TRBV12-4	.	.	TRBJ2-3	TGTGCCAGCAGAACAGGAGGGAGTCCAGATACGCAGTATTTT	CASRTGGSPDTQYF
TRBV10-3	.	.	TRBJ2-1	TGTGCCATCAGGGTCACACGGGGCCTTGAGCAGTTCTTC	CAIRVTRGLEQFF
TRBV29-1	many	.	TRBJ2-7	TGCAGCGTGGGGGACCTGTTCTACGAGCAGTACTTC	CSVGDLFYEQYF
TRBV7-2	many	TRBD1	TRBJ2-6	TGTGCCAGCAGCATGACAGGGGTCGGGGCCAACGTCCTGACTTTC	CASSMTGVGANVLTF
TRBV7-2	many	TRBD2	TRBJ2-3	TGTGCCAGCAGCTTAATACTAGCGGGAGGTAATACGCAGTATTTT	CASSLILAGGNTQYF